This record looks at one T cell receptor (beta chain) sequence and its context. The antigen is unknown. This specimen belongs to a study of Ad26.COV2.S vaccination and SARS-CoV-2 variants. This CDR3 has 14 residues. Germline V gene sequence: CDR1 MNHEY, CDR2 SVGAGI. V lost 9 bases, J lost 7 bases, and 13 bases stayed unmatched. Generated by immunoSEQ multiplex PCR, the TCRdb table keeps only in-frame clones and is missing some. The sample has about 680,000 clones, roughly nine tenths seen once. Study conclusions and caveats: Measurements of TCR breadth and depth may have given underestimates of the total T cell responses.

Treatment: some 19 received Ad26.COV2.S at low or high dose, single or two shots; several received placebo; per-sample allocation not given. Samples were taken on day 63 after the first vaccine or placebo injection. The TCR originated in a person aged 18-65 years who received the Ad26.COV2.S COVID-19 vaccine or a placebo. Here the sequenced sample was peripheral blood, taken in a trial of Ad26.COV2.S vaccine versus placebo. The rearrangement uses TRBV6-5 and TRBJ2-7, with TRBD2 matching 9 bases. For the CDR3, the DNA is TGTGCCAGTGAGGAGAGCGGGAGGACGCGGGAGCAGTACTTC. Its translation: CASEESGRTREQYF.